This record concerns one T cell receptor (beta chain) sequence. This clonotype came up many times. Its target antigen remains unknown. Base qualities are not at hand, and no much larger clone is one base apart. The data stem from a study of human T cells and chemical hapten exposure (dated by TCRdb to the early 2020s). Background for the entire study: For sensitization, 2% DPC in acetone was applied to a 2 cm by 2 cm area of upper inner arm skin. Peripheral blood TCR repertoire changes were tracked in vivo in alopecia patients during primary and secondary sensitization to the hapten diphenylcyclopropenone (DPC). Blood for TCR sequencing was provided by twenty-nine alopecia patients at one to four time points (pre-sensitization, 2, 6 and 24 weeks). The libraries were sequenced as a pool, and the TCR yield per sample differed mostly because of small variations in library volumes within the pool. Patch testing was performed on the upper back with Finn chambers containing 0.01% DPC, and the patch tests were scored after 6 days according to International Contact Dermatitis Research Group standards. Throughout the approximately 24-week study period, patients were also given weekly therapeutic DPC doses on the scalp. Most of the patients in the cohort were female, and the cohort covered alopecia areata with under or over 50% scalp involvement, alopecia totalis and alopecia universalis. Patient blood was sampled pre-sensitization (week 0) and at 2, 6 and about 24 weeks after DPC sensitization. Here is what the overall study found, with its caveats: After repeated subsampling, changes were observed in the strength of the expansion versus patch-test correlation and in the threshold at which the correlation became significant. A positive correlation was found between the number of PT1 expanded TCRs and patch test score, with significance reached at thresholds 8, 16 and 32 but not 4. DPC sensitization did not change how many TCRs were above 1 in 1000 frequency, and no evidence was found of alterations in global repertoire structure. Significantly more large CDR3 similarity clusters were formed by expanded TCRs than by pre-sensitization or healthy control sets, consistent with antigen-driven responses. Because every patient had alopecia, a presumed autoimmune disease, the patients' immune response might differ from that of healthy individuals.

Per the publication, the time point label means: patch test 2, 6 weeks after DPC sensitization. Reading the label with the study, this specimen's treatment or condition is: therapeutic diphenylcyclopropenone sensitization with weekly scalp DPC. Blood at each patch-test visit was drawn before the patch test was applied. Patients were eligible if aged 18 to 70, diagnosed with alopecia and judged suitable for DPC therapy, and pregnant patients were excluded. Total RNA was extracted from unfractionated whole blood collected in Tempus Blood RNA tubes. The library came from RACE. TCRdb shows the sequencer as NextSeq 500. Library preparation attached unique molecular identifiers to individual cDNA molecules for quantitative, reproducible TCR counting. For every blood RNA sample, sequencing covered both the TCR alpha and TCR beta chains. In the original analysis: The median number of TCRs per sample was approximately 98,000, ranging from about 20,000 to 750,000. V, J and CDR3 annotation of the TCR reads was performed with the Decombinator software suite. Every sample was subsampled to the same number of TCRs (28,000) for the PS versus PT1 abundance plots. Expanded TCRs were defined as absent before sensitization and observed at least eight times at the 2-week time point. TCRdb reprocessing: public reads trimmed at Q25 with fastp, clones called with MiXCR, in-frame beta chains kept. Rows are unified per CDR3 protein, each entry keeping the most common DNA and genes. TCRdb assigned the V and J calls; the authors' analysis was not used. Within this sample are approximately 92,000 distinct CDR3 sequences, with more than 9.5% of them counted one time only. The ten largest clonotypes hold 3.2% of the sample.

CDR1 and CDR2 are drawn from the germline V gene (reference sequence): GTSNPN, SVGIG. From the cysteine up to the phenylalanine, the CDR3 has a length of 14 residues. The read is trimmed to its CDR3 DNA, 42 bases read in frame from base 1. V is clipped by 0 bases and J by 3 bases, and the sequence between their germline boundaries is 11 bases long. The TCR sequence derives from a middle-aged woman with alopecia areata. Some clones in this sample may be carry-over from other donors' samples. Specimen: whole blood, collected in connection with sensitization to the hapten diphenylcyclopropenone (DPC). The chain links TRBV30 with TRBJ1-1; no D gene call is confident. The DNA sequence reads TGTGCCTGGAGTGTAAAGGTGGTGGACACTGAAGCTTTCTTT. It is translated as CAWSVKVVDTEAFF.